The following is a T cell receptor (beta chain) sequence with its context. The data originate from a study of T-cell reconstitution after alpha-beta-depleted transplantation in children. The CDR3 loop spans 15 amino acids. The V gene's germline CDR1 is SGHNT and CDR2 YYREEE (reference sequence). Deletions cut 4 bases from V and 1 base from J, with 12 bases between. Unique molecular identifiers were built into the TCRbeta library. TCRdb processed the PCR reads anew with MiXCR; each CDR3 protein has one entry. The table lists approximately 520,000 distinct CDR3 sequences, over 25% of them singletons. The sample consisted of PBMCs from the stem cell graft donor, taken from the stem cell graft. The chain links TRBV5-4 to TRBJ1-5; perhaps TRBD1 as D (5 bases). This TCR came from a human donor who donated a stem cell graft to a child with aplastic anemia. The chain's CDR3 is CASSTEPGSNQPQHF. DNA for the CDR3: TGTGCCAGCAGCACAGAGCCAGGGAGCAATCAGCCCCAGCATTTT. Full variable domain (outside the CDR3, taken from reference TRBV5-4 and TRBJ1-5): ETGVTQSPTHLIKTRGQQVTLRCSSQSGHNTVSWYQQALGQGPQFIFQYYREEENGRGNFPPRFSGLQFPNYSSELNVNALELDDSALYLCASSTEPGSNQPQHFGDGTRLSIL.